These 29 T cell receptor beta chains were sequenced from one sample in a study of T cells expressing NK-cell markers. Each CDR3 protein gets one entry in TCRdb, which reprocessed the 5' RACE reads and gives no DNA. This sample's table has about 180,000 distinct CDR3 sequences. The specimen sequenced was blood T cells: a sorted CD56 or NKG2C T cell subset, CD4+ or CD8+ T cells, or bulk PBMC T cells (not recorded which). These receptor sequences come from a man aged 18-69 years in good health.

V and J are TRBV4-2 and TRBJ2-7. The CDR3 is 15 amino acids. The germline CDR1 and CDR2 sequences are LGHNA and YNFKEQ. The CDR3 loop is CASSQEESRTYEQYF.

The CDR3 here is CASSQDERGSTRGLFF. This rearrangement joins TRBV4-2 to TRBJ2-2; TCRdb indicates TRBD2, and absent DNA this call remains unverified. Germline V gene lookup returns CDR1 LGHNA and CDR2 YNFKEQ. CDR3 length: 16 residues.

This rearrangement joins TRBV24-1 to TRBJ2-3; without DNA, the TCRdb call of TRBD1 cannot be checked. CDR3 length: 16 amino acids. Germline V lookup: CDR1 KGHDR, CDR2 SFDVKD. CDR3 residues: CATSESDRDDTDTQYF.

The chain couples TRBV5-1 to TRBJ2-1; the TRBD2 assignment by TCRdb is unverifiable without DNA. Germline CDR1 reads SGHRS; CDR2 reads YFSETQ. This CDR3 region has 17 residues. CDR3 residues: CASSPTLARSSYNEQFF.

The chain recombines TRBV7-9 with TRBJ1-2. CDR3 length: 17 residues. Germline-derived CDR1 and CDR2 are SEHNR and FQNEAQ (reference sequence). The CDR3 sequence is CASSLLEWTATNYGYTF.

The chain has TRBV5-1 and TRBJ1-3. CDR1 is SGHRS, CDR2 YFSETQ, per germline. The CDR3 extends over 17 amino acids. CDR3 sequence: CASSPVGTDSSGNTIYF.

The chain has TRBV7-9 and TRBJ1-1. The CDR3 covers 13 residues. In germline, CDR1 is SEHNR, CDR2 FQNEAQ (reference sequence). The CDR3 sequence: CAGPGTLNTEAFF.

This rearrangement joins TRBV29-1 to TRBJ2-5. The germline V gene encodes CDR1 SQVTM and CDR2 ANQGSEA. The CDR3 loop spans 13 amino acids. Here the CDR3 reads CSVESRLQETQYF.

The CDR3 sequence: CASKQTAGEGDTQYF. The J gene is TRBJ2-3, the V gene TRBV6-4. The germline CDR1 and CDR2 sequences are MRHNA and SNTAGT. The CDR3 has 15 residues.

This chain joins TRBV15 and TRBJ1-1; TCRdb outputs TRBD1, but without DNA this stays unchecked. The length of the CDR3 is 15 residues. Germline CDR1 LNHNV, CDR2 YYDKDF (reference sequence). The CDR3 is CATSRSTTGNTEAFF.

The chain joins TRBV2 to TRBJ1-3. The germline gives CDR1 SNHLY, CDR2 FYNNEI. CDR3 length: 11 residues. The CDR3 region is CASNRGNTIYF.

The V call is TRBV7-6, the J call TRBJ2-5; TCRdb returns TRBD2, unconfirmable since there is no DNA. CDR1 is SGHVS and CDR2 is FNYEAQ in the germline V gene. The CDR3 runs 16 residues. The CDR3 region is CASSLELAGVVETQYF. Combining the CDR3 with reference TRBV7-6 and TRBJ2-5 gives the whole variable domain GAGVSQSPRYKVTKRGQDVALRCDPISGHVSLYWYRQALGQGPEFLTYFNYEAQQDKSGLPNDRFSAERPEGSISTLTIQRTEQRDSAMYRCASSLELAGVVETQYFGPGTRLLVL.

The chain joins TRBV27 to TRBJ1-2. The germline CDR1 and CDR2 sequences are MNHEY and SMNVEV (reference sequence). The CDR3 totals 15 residues. The CDR3 sequence: CASPEWTATSYGYTF.

J is TRBJ1-2 and V is TRBV5-1; TCRdb outputs TRBD1, but without DNA this stays unchecked. Germline V lookup: CDR1 SGHRS, CDR2 YFSETQ. This CDR3 region has 15 residues. CDR3 residues: CASSLQGTDTDGYTF.

The chain employs TRBV11-2 and TRBJ2-7. Germline loops: CDR1 SGHAT, CDR2 FQNNGV. This CDR3 has 14 amino acids. CDR3 in amino acids: CASSLEWITYEQYF.

This sequence joins TRBV5-1 and TRBJ2-5; the D call of TRBD2 rests on TCRdb alone, since no DNA is present to check it. The CDR3 spans 15 residues. Germline V gene lookup returns CDR1 SGHRS and CDR2 YFSETQ. CDR3 sequence reads: CASSRSGGYQETQYF.

The chain joins TRBV30 to TRBJ2-3; checking the TCRdb D call of TRBD1 is not possible without DNA. The CDR3 has 14 residues. Looked up from germline, CDR1 is GTSNPN and CDR2 is SVGIG (reference sequence). CDR3 loop: CAWSDQGRADTQYF.

The rearrangement uses TRBV24-1 and TRBJ2-7. The germline CDR1 and CDR2 sequences are KGHDR and SFDVKD. This CDR3 region has 13 residues. The CDR3 loop is CATSDLRWGEQYF.

The chain is built from TRBV6-5 and TRBJ2-5; as DNA is missing, the TRBD1 call by TCRdb cannot be tested. CDR1 and CDR2 from the germline V gene are MNHEY and SVGAGI. The length of the CDR3 is 15 residues. This CDR3 reads CASSSNTGGRETQYF.

V gene TRBV7-3 combines with J gene TRBJ1-6; TCRdb selects TRBD1, and the lack of DNA leaves this call unchecked. CDR1 SGHTA and CDR2 FQGTGA come from the germline V gene. The CDR3 length is 18 residues. The CDR3 loop is CASSLGSGQGSYNSPLHF.

J is TRBJ2-1 and V is TRBV6-5; no DNA is available, so the TRBD1 call from TCRdb remains unchecked. Germline V gene sequence: CDR1 MNHEY, CDR2 SVGAGI. The length of the CDR3 is 17 residues. The CDR3 loop reads CASSYSHWTGNYNEQFF.

This sequence joins TRBV5-6 and TRBJ2-1; TCRdb gives TRBD1 as the D gene, but with no DNA this cannot be confirmed. The CDR3 length is 16 residues. Germline CDR1 and CDR2: SGHDT and YYEEEE. The CDR3 loop is CASSLVSRDFFNEQFF.

The rearrangement joins TRBV27 to TRBJ1-2. Germline assignment: CDR1 MNHEY and CDR2 SMNVEV (reference sequence). This CDR3 spans 13 amino acids. The CDR3 loop is CASRVGSLYGYTF.

CDR3 in amino acids: CASSSVSFYGYTF. The V call is TRBV27, the J call TRBJ1-2. Germline V CDR1 and CDR2: MNHEY, SMNVEV (reference sequence). This CDR3 is 13 amino acids long.

This rearrangement joins TRBV20-1 to TRBJ1-1; TCRdb picks TRBD1, but there is no DNA to check that call. The germline V gene has CDR1 DFQATT and CDR2 SNEGSKA (reference sequence). The CDR3 length is 14 residues. CDR3 amino acids: CSALGQGMNTEAFF.

The chain is built from TRBV27 and TRBJ1-5; TCRdb returns TRBD1, unconfirmable since there is no DNA. The V gene's germline CDR1 is MNHEY and CDR2 SMNVEV (reference sequence). The CDR3 consists of 17 residues. The CDR3 sequence is CASSLSAMTVSNQPQHF.

The chain combines TRBV27 with TRBJ1-6. CDR1 MNHEY and CDR2 SMNVEV come from the germline V gene (reference sequence). There are 17 residues in the CDR3. The chain's CDR3 is CASSRGGESSYNSPLHF.

This sequence joins TRBV20-1 and TRBJ2-3; TCRdb designates TRBD1, a call that cannot be tested without DNA. Germline V CDR1 and CDR2: DFQATT, SNEGSKA (reference sequence). The CDR3 totals 12 residues. The CDR3 loop is CSAGPGARWQYF.

This sequence joins TRBV4-1 and TRBJ2-7; there is no DNA to check the TCRdb D call of TRBD2. The CDR3 runs to 16 residues. CDR1 is MGHRA, CDR2 YSYEKL, per germline. The CDR3 region is CASSLNPGLAGYEQYF.